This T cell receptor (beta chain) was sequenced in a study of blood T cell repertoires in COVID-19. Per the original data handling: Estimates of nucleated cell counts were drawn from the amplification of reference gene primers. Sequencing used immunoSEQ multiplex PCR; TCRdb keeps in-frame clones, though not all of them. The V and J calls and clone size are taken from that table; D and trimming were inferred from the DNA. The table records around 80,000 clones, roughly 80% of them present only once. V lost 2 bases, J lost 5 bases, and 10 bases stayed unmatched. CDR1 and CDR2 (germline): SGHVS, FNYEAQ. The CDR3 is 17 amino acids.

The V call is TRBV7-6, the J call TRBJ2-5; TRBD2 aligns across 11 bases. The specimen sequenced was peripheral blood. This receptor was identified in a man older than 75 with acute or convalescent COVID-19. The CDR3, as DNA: TGTGCCAGCAGCTTAACGGAACCTAGCGGGGGGAGGGAGACCCAGTACTTC. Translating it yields CASSLTEPSGGRETQYF.